The TCR beta chain described here comes from a study of blood T cell repertoires in COVID-19. This CDR3 has 18 residues. V lost 1 base and J lost 4, with 20 bases in between. Germline V gene sequence: CDR1 SGHRS, CDR2 YFSETQ. Sequencing was performed with immunoSEQ multiplex PCR; in TCRdb, only in-frame clones are kept and a portion is missing. The top ten hold roughly 15% of the sample, which has fewer than 200,000 clones, approximately 80% seen once. The sample taken for sequencing was PBMCs or T cells enriched from blood (not recorded which). The V gene is TRBV5-1, the J gene TRBJ1-4, with D uncertain. This receptor was taken from a man aged 50 to 60 who had recovered from COVID-19. The CDR3 sequence: CASSLNLGVGTSNEKLFF. CDR3 nucleotides: TGCGCCAGCAGCTTGAATCTCGGGGTGGGAACCAGTAATGAAAAACTGTTTTTT.